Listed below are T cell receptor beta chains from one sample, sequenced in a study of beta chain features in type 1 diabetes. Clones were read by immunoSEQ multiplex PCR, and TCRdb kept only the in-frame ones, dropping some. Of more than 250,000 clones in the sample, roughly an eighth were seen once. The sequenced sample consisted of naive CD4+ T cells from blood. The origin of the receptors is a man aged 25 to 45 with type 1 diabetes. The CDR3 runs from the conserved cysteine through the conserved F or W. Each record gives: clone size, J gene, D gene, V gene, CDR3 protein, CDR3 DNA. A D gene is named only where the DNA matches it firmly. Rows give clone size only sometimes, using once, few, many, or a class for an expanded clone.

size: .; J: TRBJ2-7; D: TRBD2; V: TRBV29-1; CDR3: CSYLAGSYEQYF; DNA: TGCAGCTACCTAGCGGGCTCCTACGAGCAGTACTTC
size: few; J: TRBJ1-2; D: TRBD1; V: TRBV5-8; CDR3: CATDRDRGFYGYTF; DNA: TGTGCCACCGACAGGGACAGGGGATTCTATGGCTACACCTTC
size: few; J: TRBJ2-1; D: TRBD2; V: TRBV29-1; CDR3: CSVVKVERGTNEQFF; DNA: TGCAGCGTTGTAAAGGTAGAGCGGGGGACCAATGAGCAGTTCTTC
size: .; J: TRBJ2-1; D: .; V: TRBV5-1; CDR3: CASSLSGGNEQFF; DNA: TGCGCCAGCAGCTTATCTGGAGGCAATGAGCAGTTCTTC
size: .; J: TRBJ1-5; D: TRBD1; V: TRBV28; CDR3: CASSPGQGNQPQHF; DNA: TGTGCCAGCAGCCCTGGACAGGGCAATCAGCCCCAGCATTTT
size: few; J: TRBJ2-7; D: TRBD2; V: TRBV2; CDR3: CAGRAGFYEQYF; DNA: TGTGCGGGGAGGGCAGGGTTCTACGAGCAGTACTTC
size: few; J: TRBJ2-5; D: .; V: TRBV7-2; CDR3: CASSFMSGLGGTQYF; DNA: TGTGCCAGCAGCTTTATGAGCGGGCTGGGAGGGACCCAGTACTTC
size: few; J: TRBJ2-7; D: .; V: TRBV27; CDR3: CASSPTVRGAGYEQYF; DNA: TGTGCCAGCAGTCCGACTGTCAGGGGGGCTGGGTACGAGCAGTACTTC
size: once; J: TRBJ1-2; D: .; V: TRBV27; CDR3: CASSLTGGTSGGYTF; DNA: TGTGCCAGCAGTCTAACGGGGGGGACTTCGGGTGGCTACACCTTC
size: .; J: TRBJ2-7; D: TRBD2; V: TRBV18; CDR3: CASSSQGGRFSYEQYF; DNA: TGTGCCAGCTCATCCCAAGGCGGGAGGTTCTCCTACGAGCAGTACTTC
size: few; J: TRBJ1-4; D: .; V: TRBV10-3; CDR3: CAISRAGEDEKLFF; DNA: TGTGCCATCAGTCGGGCAGGGGAAGACGAAAAACTGTTTTTT
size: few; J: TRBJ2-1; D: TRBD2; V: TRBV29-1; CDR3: CSVGRGTSGGISSYNEQFF; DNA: TGCAGCGTTGGCCGAGGGACTAGCGGGGGAATTAGCTCCTACAATGAGCAGTTCTTC
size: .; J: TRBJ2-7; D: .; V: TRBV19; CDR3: CASTNGEGVSYEQYF; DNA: TGTGCCAGTACCAACGGTGAAGGGGTGAGCTACGAGCAGTACTTC
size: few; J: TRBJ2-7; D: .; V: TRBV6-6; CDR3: CASSYVGRSYEQYF; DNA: TGTGCCAGCAGTTACGTGGGGCGCTCCTACGAGCAGTACTTC
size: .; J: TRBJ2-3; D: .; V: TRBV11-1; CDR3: CASSFGSGSTDTQYF; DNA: TGTGCCAGCAGCTTCGGGAGTGGCAGCACAGATACGCAGTATTTT
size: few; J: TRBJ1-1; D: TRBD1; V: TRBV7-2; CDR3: CASSLGQGAAFF; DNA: TGTGCCAGCAGCTTAGGACAGGGGGCCGCTTTCTTT
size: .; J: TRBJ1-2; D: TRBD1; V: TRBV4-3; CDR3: CASSHLRTGRNYGYTF; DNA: TGCGCCAGCAGCCATCTTAGGACAGGGCGGAACTATGGCTACACCTTC
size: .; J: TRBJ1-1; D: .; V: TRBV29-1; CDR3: CSVKRANTEAFF; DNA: TGCAGCGTTAAGAGAGCCAACACTGAAGCTTTCTTT
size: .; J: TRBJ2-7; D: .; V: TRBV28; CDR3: CASRSPPRTYEQYF; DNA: TGTGCCAGCAGATCCCCCCCGCGGACCTACGAGCAGTACTTC
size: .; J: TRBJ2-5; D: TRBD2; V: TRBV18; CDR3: CASSPPNLAGREETQYF; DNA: TGTGCCAGCTCACCACCGAACCTAGCGGGAAGGGAAGAGACCCAGTACTTC
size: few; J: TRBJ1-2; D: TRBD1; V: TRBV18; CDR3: CASSPGQGGPVGYGYTF; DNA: TGTGCCAGCTCACCGGGACAGGGGGGCCCTGTTGGCTATGGCTACACCTTC